This T cell receptor beta chain was sequenced during a study of Ad26.COV2.S vaccination and SARS-CoV-2 variants. Repertoires were generated with immunoSEQ multiplex PCR, while TCRdb's copy carries only in-frame clones and drops some. The sample yields around 350,000 clones, just over 90% seen once. Regarding this clone: Its antigen is currently unknown.

This CDR3 is 17 amino acids long. V dropped 3 bases and J dropped 9; count of bases not matched to a gene: 18. Germline values: CDR1 LGHDT, CDR2 YNNKEL (reference sequence). Notes on the study in general: In TCR breadth and depth analyses, total T cell responses may have been underestimated. Vaccinated individuals (as opposed to placebo recipients) had higher spike-specific TCR breadth.

This rearrangement joins TRBV3-1 (or the pseudogene TRBV3-2) to TRBJ1-2; 8 bases are a match to TRBD1. The sequencing used peripheral blood, collected after recovery from COVID-19. This TCR derives from a human donor who had recovered from COVID-19. The CDR3 here is CASSHPRGRLDDWSYTF. The CDR3 nucleotides read TGTGCCAGCAGCCATCCCAGGGGGCGTCTTGATGATTGGAGCTACACCTTC.